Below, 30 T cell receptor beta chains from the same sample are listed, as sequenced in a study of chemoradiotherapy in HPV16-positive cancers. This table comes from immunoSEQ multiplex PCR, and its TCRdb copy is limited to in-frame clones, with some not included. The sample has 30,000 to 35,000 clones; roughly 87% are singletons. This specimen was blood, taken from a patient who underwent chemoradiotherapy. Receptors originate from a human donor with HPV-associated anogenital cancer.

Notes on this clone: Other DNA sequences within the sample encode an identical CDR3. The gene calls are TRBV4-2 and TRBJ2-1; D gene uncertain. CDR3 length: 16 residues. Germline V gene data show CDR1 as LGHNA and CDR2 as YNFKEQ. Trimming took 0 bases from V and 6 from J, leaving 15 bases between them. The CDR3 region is CASSQDAYRKANEQFF. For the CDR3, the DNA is TGTGCCAGCAGCCAAGATGCGTACAGAAAAGCCAATGAGCAGTTCTTC.

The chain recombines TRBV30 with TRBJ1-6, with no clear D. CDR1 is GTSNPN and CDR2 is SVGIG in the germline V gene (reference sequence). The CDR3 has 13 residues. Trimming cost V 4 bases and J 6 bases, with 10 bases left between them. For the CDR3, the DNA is TGTGCCTGGATGCGAGAGGTTAATTCACCCCTCCACTTT. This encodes CAWMREVNSPLHF. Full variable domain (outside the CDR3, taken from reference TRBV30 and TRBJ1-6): SQTIHQWPATLVQPVGSPLSLECTVEGTSNPNLYWYRQAAGRGLQLLFYSVGIGQISSEVPQNLSASRPQDRQFILSSKKLLLSDSGFYLCAWMREVNSPLHFGNGTRLTVT.

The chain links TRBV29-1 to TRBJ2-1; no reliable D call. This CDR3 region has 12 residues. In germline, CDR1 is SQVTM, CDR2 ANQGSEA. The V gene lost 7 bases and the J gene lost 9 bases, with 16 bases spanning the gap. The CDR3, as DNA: TGCAGCGCCAGGCGGCTAGGCGGTGAGCAGTTCTTC. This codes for CSARRLGGEQFF.

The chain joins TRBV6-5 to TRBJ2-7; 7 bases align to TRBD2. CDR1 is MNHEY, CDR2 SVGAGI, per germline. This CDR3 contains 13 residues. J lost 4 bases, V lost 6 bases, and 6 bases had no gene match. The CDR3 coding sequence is TGTGCCAGCAGGAGTCCAGCGGGGTACGAGCAGTACTTC. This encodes CASRSPAGYEQYF.

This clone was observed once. CDR3 coding DNA: TGTGCCAGCAGCCCTGACAGGGGAAACTATGGCTACACCTTC. It translates to CASSPDRGNYGYTF. The chain has TRBV6-4 and TRBJ1-2, with 8 positions matching TRBD1. From germline, CDR1 is MRHNA and CDR2 SNTAGT. The CDR3 loop spans 14 amino acids. Trimming at V came to 6 bases and at J to 2 bases, leaving 5 bases not matched to a gene.

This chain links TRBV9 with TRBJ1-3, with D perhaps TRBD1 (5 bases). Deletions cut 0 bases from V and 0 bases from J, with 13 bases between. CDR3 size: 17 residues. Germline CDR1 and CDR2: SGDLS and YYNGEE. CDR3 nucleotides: TGTGCCAGCAGCGTAGGCGGAGGGGCCCCCTCTGGAAACACCATATATTTT. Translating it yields CASSVGGGAPSGNTIYF. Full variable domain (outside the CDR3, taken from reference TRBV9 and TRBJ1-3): DSGVTQTPKHLITATGQRVTLRCSPRSGDLSVYWYQQSLDQGLQFLIQYYNGEERAKGNILERFSAQQFPDLHSELNLSSLELGDSALYFCASSVGGGAPSGNTIYFGEGSWLTVV.

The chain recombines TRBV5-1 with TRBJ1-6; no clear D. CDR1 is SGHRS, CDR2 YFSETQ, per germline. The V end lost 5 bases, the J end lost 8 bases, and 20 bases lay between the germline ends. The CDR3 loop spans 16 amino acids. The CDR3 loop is CASRPEGGRVDSPLHF. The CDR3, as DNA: TGCGCCAGCAGGCCGGAGGGAGGGAGGGTTGATTCACCCCTCCACTTT.

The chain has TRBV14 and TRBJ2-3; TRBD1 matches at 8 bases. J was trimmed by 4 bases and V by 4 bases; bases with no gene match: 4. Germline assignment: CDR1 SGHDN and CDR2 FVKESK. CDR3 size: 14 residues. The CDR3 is CASSPQQGADTQYF. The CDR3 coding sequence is TGTGCCAGCAGCCCCCAACAGGGGGCAGATACGCAGTATTTT.

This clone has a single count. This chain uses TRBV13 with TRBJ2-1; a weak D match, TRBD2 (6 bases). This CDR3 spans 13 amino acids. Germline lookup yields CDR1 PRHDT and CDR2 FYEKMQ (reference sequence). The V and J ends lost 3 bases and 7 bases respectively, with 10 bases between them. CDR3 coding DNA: TGTGCCAGCAGCTTTGGGGGGAAGAATGAGCAGTTCTTC. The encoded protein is CASSFGGKNEQFF.

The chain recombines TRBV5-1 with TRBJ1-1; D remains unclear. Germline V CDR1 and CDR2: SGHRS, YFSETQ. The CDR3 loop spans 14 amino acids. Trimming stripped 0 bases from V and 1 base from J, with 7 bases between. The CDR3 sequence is CASSLAPGNTEAFF. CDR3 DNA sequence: TGCGCCAGCAGCTTGGCCCCAGGGAACACTGAAGCTTTCTTT.

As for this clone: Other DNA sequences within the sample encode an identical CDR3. The CDR3 spells CSASKGETQYF. The CDR3 DNA is TGCAGTGCTAGTAAGGGGGAGACCCAGTACTTC. This chain links TRBV20-1 with TRBJ2-5; possibly TRBD1 for D (5 bases). Trimming shortened V by 3 bases and J by 5 bases, and 7 bases separated the two germline ends. Per the germline V gene, CDR1 is DFQATT and CDR2 is SNEGSKA (reference sequence). The CDR3 runs 11 residues.

CDR3 in DNA: TGCAGCGTGACAGCGGGGGTCGCAGGGGCCAACGTCCTGACTTTC. Its protein is CSVTAGVAGANVLTF. The chain joins TRBV29-1 to TRBJ2-6, with TRBD2 matching over 8 bases. V was clipped by 6 bases and J by 4 bases; unmatched bases: 8. Germline lookup yields CDR1 SQVTM and CDR2 ANQGSEA. The CDR3 consists of 15 residues.

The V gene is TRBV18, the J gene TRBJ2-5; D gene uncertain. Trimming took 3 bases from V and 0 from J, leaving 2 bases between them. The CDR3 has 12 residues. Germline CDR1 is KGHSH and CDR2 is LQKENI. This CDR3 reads CASSPNQETQYF. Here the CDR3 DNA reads TGTGCCAGCTCACCGAACCAAGAGACCCAGTACTTC.

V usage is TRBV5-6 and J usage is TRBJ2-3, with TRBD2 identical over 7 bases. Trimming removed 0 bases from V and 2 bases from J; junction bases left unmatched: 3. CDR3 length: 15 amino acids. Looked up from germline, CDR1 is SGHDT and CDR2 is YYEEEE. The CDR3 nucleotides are TGTGCCAGCAGCTTGGCAGCGGGGACCACAGATACGCAGTATTTT. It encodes CASSLAAGTTDTQYF. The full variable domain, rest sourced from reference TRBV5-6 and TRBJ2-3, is DAGVTQSPTHLIKTRGQQVTLRCSPKSGHDTVSWYQQALGQGPQFIFQYYEEEERQRGNFPDRFSGHQFPNYSSELNVNALLLGDSALYLCASSLAAGTTDTQYFGPGTRLTVL.

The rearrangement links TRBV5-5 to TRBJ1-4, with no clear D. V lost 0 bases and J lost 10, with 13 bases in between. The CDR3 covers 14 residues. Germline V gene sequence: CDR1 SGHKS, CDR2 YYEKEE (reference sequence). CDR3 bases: TGTGCCAGCAGCTTGGACCAGGTCCTAGGAAAACTGTTTTTT. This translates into CASSLDQVLGKLFF.

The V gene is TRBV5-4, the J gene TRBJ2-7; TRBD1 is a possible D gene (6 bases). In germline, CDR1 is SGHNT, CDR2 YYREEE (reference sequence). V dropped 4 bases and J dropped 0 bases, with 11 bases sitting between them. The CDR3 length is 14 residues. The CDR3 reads CASSPTGNSYEQYF. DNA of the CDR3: TGTGCCAGCAGCCCGACAGGAAACTCCTACGAGCAGTACTTC.

The DNA of the CDR3 is TGTGCCAGCAGTTTGGCCGGGGGCTACGAGCAGTACTTC. Translating gives CASSLAGGYEQYF. V is TRBV28 and J is TRBJ2-7, with D possibly TRBD2 on 6 matching bases. With 3 bases removed from V and 3 bases from J, the gap between germline ends came to 9 bases. CDR3 length equals 13 residues. Germline V CDR1 and CDR2: MDHEN, SYDVKM.

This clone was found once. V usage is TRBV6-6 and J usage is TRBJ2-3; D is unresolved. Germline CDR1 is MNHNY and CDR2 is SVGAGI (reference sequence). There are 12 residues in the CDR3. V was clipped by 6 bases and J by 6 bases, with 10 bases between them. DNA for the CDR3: TGTGCCAGCAGGCCCCCCGAGGATACGCAGTATTTT. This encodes CASRPPEDTQYF.

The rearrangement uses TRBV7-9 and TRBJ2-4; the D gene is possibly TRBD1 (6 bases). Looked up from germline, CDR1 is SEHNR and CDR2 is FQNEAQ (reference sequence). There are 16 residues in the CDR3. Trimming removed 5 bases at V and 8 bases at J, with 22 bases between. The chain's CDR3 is CASSPPTGISLDIQYF. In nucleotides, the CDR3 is TGTGCCAGCAGCCCACCCACAGGGATTAGTTTGGACATTCAGTACTTC.

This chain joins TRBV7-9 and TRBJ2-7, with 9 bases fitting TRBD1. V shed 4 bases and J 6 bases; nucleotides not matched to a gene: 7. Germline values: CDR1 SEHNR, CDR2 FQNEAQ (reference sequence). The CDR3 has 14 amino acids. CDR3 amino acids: CASSSGTGRGEQYF. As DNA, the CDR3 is TGTGCCAGCAGCTCCGGGACAGGGCGCGGCGAGCAGTACTTC. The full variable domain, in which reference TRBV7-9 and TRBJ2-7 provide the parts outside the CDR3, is DTGVSQNPRHKITKRGQNVTFRCDPISEHNRLYWYRQTLGQGPEFLTYFQNEAQLEKSRLLSDRFSAERPKGSFSTLEIQRTEQGDSAMYLCASSSGTGRGEQYFGPGTRLTVT.

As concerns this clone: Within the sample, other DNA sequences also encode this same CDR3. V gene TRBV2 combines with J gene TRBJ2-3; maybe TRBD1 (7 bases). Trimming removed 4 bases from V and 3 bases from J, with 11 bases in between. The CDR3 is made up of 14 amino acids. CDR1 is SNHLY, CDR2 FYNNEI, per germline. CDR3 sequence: CASSVQGRTDTQYF. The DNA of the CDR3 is TGTGCCAGCAGTGTACAGGGGAGGACAGATACGCAGTATTTT.

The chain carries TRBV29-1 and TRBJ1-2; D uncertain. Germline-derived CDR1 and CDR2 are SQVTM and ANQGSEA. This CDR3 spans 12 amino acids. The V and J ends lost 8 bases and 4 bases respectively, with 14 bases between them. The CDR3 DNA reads TGCAGCATCGACCCGGAGGGCTATGGCTACACCTTC. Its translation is CSIDPEGYGYTF.

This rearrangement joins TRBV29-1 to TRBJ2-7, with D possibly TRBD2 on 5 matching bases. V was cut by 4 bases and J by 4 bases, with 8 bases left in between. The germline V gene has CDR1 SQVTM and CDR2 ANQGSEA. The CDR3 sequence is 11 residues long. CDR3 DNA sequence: TGCAGCGTTGGTGAGGGTTACGAGCAGTACTTC. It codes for CSVGEGYEQYF.

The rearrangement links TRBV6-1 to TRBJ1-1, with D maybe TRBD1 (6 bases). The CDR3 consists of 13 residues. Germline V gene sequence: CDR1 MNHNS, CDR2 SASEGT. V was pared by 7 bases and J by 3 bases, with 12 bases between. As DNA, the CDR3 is TGTGCCAGCAATGTACGACAGGACACTGAAGCTTTCTTT. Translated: CASNVRQDTEAFF.

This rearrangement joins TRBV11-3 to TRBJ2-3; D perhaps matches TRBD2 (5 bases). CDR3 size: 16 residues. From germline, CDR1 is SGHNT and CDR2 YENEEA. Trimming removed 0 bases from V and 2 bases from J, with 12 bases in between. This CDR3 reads CASSLDPGDPTDTQYF. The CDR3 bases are TGTGCCAGCAGCTTAGATCCCGGGGATCCCACAGATACGCAGTATTTT. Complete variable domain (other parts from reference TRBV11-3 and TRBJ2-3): EAGVVQSPRYKIIEKKQPVAFWCNPISGHNTLYWYLQNLGQGPELLIRYENEEAVDDSQLPKDRFSAERLKGVDSTLKIQPAELGDSAVYLCASSLDPGDPTDTQYFGPGTRLTVL.

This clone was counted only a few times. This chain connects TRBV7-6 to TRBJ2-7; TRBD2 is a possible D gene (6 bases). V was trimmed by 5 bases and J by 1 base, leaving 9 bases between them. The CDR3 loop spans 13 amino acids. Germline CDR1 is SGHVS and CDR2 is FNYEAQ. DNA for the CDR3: TGTGCCAGCAGCCCCGGAGGGTCCTACGAGCAGTACTTC. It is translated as CASSPGGSYEQYF.

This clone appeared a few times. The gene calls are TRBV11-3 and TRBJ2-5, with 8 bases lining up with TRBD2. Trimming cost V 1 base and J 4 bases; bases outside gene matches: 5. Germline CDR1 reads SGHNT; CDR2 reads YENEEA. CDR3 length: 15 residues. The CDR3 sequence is CASSLGLAGGETQYF. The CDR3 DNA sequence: TGTGCCAGCAGCTTAGGCCTAGCGGGCGGAGAGACCCAGTACTTC.

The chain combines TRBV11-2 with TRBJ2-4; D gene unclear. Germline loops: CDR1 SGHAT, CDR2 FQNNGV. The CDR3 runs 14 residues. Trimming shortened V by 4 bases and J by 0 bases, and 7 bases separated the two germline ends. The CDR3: CASSSRLAKNIQYF. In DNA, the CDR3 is TGTGCCAGCAGCTCCAGGCTAGCCAAAAACATTCAGTACTTC. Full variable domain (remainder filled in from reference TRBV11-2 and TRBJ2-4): EAGVAQSPRYKIIEKRQSVAFWCNPISGHATLYWYQQILGQGPKLLIQFQNNGVVDDSQLPKDRFSAERLKGVDSTLKIQPAKLEDSAVYLCASSSRLAKNIQYFGAGTRLSVL.

CDR3 loop: CASSLLGDRSEAFF. The CDR3, as DNA: TGTGCCAGCAGCTTACTGGGGGACAGATCTGAAGCTTTCTTT. The rearrangement uses TRBV7-2 and TRBJ1-1; 7 bases agree with TRBD1. Trimming at V came to 2 bases and at J to 6 bases, leaving 6 bases not matched to a gene. The germline V gene has CDR1 SGHTA and CDR2 FQGNSA. There are 14 residues in the CDR3.

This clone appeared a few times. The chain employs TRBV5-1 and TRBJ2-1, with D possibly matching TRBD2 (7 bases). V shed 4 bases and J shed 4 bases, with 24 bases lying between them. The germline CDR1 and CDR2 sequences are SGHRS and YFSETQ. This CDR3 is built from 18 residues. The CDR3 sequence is CASSPLGGPTGRYNEQFF. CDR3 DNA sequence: TGCGCCAGCAGCCCCCTCGGGGGGCCGACGGGTCGGTACAATGAGCAGTTCTTC.